This TCR beta chain was observed in a study of cytomegalovirus exposure and HLA in healthy donors. Use of 60 Vbeta and 13 Jbeta primers characterized the PCR. Using immunoSEQ multiplex PCR, the repertoire was profiled, and TCRdb retains in-frame clones only, with some absent. The sample consists of about 150,000 clones, over 60% of them appearing once. As regards this clone: Antigen specificity is unknown.

The study's findings and limits: Most TCRs appeared rarely, but some public TCRs recurred in many donors. In vitro testing confirmed a few CMV-associated chains as specific for CMV antigens. HLA-A and HLA-B allele assignments for most subjects were reportedly predicted accurately using TCR beta sequences.

The length of the CDR3 is 19 residues. V lost 4 bases and J lost 0, with 23 bases in between. Looked up from germline, CDR1 is LGHNA and CDR2 is YSLEER. This clonotype was obtained from a man aged 40-50 years in good health and CMV-seronegative. The chain links TRBV4-3 to TRBJ2-3; D is possibly TRBD2 (7 bases). The specimen sequenced was PBMCs. The CDR3 is CASSLKGGIGGSSTDTQYF. As DNA, the CDR3 is TGCGCCAGCAGCCTTAAAGGGGGGATTGGCGGGAGTAGCACAGATACGCAGTATTTT.